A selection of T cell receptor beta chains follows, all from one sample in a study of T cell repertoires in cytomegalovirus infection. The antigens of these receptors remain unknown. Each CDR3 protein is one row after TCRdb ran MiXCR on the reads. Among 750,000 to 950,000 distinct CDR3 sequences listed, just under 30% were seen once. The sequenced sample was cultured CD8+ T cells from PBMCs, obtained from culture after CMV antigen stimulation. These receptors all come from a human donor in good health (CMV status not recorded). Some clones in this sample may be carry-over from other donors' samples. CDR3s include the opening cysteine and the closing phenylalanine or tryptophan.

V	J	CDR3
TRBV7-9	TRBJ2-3	CASSGRTSGGHTDTQYF
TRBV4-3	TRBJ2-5	CASSQGIDRFQETQYF
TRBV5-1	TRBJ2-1	CASSPGGQGFNEQFF
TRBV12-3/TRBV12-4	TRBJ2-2	CASSSTSGGTFANTGELFF
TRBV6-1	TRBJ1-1	CASSRDREVTEAFF
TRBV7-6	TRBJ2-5	CASSSGTGYSQETQYF
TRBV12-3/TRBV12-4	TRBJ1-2	CASSSTGVAGYGYTF
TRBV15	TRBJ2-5	CATSRLGEAGGETQYF
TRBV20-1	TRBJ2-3	CSAPWGGGTDTQYF
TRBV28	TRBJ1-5	CASSLEWEDFSNQPQHF
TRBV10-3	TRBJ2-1	CAIRVGLADLNEQFF
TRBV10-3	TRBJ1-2	CANGRGTGYGYTF
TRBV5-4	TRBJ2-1	CASSLDLGLAGGPYNEQFF
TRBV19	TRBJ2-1	CASSIWGNEQFF
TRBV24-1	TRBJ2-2	CATSGFESTGELFF
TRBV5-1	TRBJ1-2	CASSLAALTREGYGYTF
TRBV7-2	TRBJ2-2	CASSFSGRASTGELFF
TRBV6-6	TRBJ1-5	CASGGGQPQHF
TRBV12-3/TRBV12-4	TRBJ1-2	CASSQMKGGYTF
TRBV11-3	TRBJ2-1	CASSRTGTPYNEQFF
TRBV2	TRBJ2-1	CASREYRKSNEQFF
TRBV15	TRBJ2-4	CATSRHGGTGRGKNIQYF
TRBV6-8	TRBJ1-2	CASSFGQGHLLNYGYTF
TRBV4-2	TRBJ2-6	CASSPDTRSGANVLTF
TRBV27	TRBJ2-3	CAIQGPRDTQYF
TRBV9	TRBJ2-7	CASSLAGGPGEQYF
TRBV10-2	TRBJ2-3	CASSEDHRSTDTQYF
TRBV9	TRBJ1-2	CASSVGGERGYTF
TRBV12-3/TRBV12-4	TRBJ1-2	CASSFRDRLFDYGYTF
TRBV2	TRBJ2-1	CATKSSGLAGGPRPIYNEQFF
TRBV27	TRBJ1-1	CASKDRGTEAFF
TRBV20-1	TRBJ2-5	CSARVGGGMVSKETQYF
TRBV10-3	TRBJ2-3	CAIRDLTLGATDTQYF
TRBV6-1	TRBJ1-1	CASTPGRRENTEAFF
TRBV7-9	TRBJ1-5	CASSSPVGDQPQHF
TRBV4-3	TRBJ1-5	CASSPALGTVNQPQHF
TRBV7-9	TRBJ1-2	CASSLSSLQGAYGYTF
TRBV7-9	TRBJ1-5	CASSFSGSNQPQHF
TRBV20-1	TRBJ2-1	CSARVMDYVDEQFF
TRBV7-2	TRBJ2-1	CASSPAGGASGQFF
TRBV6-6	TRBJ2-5	CASSSTASGGETQYF
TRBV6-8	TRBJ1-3	CASSHFPVSSGNTIYF
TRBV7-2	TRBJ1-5	CASSRIGLGNQPQHF
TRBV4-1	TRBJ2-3	CASSQRDRGADTQYF
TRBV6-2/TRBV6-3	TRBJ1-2	CASSYNGLSKYGYTF
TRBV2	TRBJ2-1	CASTIGLADYNEQFF
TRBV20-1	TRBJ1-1	CSARDRYSKREAFF
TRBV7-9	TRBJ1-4	CASSNRGRIDEKLFF
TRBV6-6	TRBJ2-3	CASSYTHRGLPPDTQYF
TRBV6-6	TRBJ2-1	CASSYPGLAGGNNEQFF
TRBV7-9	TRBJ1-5	CASSSDPTSNQPQHF
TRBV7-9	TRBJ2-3	CASSFVADTQYF
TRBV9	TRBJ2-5	CASSVGPVAQETQYF
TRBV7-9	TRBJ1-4	CASSLEGITNEKLFF
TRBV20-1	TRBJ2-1	CSARVWTSGGGTYNEQFF
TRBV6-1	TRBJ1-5	CASIDGEALEAQHF
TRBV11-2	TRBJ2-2	CASSLVGLAGEDTGELFF